The sample holds many counts of the clone carrying this T cell receptor beta chain. TCRdb re-derived calls from the 5' RACE reads in MiXCR, one entry per CDR3 protein. The table lists almost 70,000 distinct CDR3 sequences, 5.9% of them singletons. This sample was included in a study of T cells after yellow fever vaccination. Study context: For low cell numbers, libraries were made with SMART-Seq v4 Ultra Low Input.

The receptor's source is a young man who received the YFV17D yellow fever vaccine. Sequenced material: CD4+ T cells sorted from PBMCs, taken about 2 weeks after the first yellow fever vaccination.

CDR3 bases: TGTGCCAGCAGCTTGGCAGGGACAGGGGTTCCCAGAGGGGCTTTCTTT. Encoded protein: CASSLAGTGVPRGAFF. The chain recombines TRBV5-6 with TRBJ1-1; 10 bases map to TRBD1. V trimming: 0 bases; J trimming: 11 bases; junction bases outside the gene matches: 13. Germline V gives CDR1 SGHDT, CDR2 YYEEEE. This CDR3 has 16 residues.